This T cell receptor (beta chain) was captured in a study of blood T cell repertoires in COVID-19. The repertoire was sequenced with immunoSEQ multiplex PCR; TCRdb's copy has only in-frame clones and lacks some. The sample lists 290,000 or so clones; roughly 86% were seen once. CDR1 and CDR2 from the germline V gene are LNHNV and YYDKDF (reference sequence). Trimming left V 0 bases short and J 3 bases short, with 12 bases between. This CDR3 contains 16 residues. Cohorts were determined from participant-reported clinical history. The TCR originated in a woman aged 18 to 35 who had recovered from COVID-19. This chain joins TRBV15 and TRBJ1-5; D might be TRBD1 (6 bases). Sequenced material: PBMCs or T cells enriched from blood (not recorded which). CDR3 residues: CATSRDRGADNQPQHF. Here the CDR3 DNA reads TGTGCCACCAGCAGAGATCGGGGGGCCGACAATCAGCCCCAGCATTTT.